This T cell receptor (beta chain) is drawn from a study of glioma-infiltrating T cells. Study-wide context: Low-grade gliomas were grade II; glioblastomas were grade IV at initial diagnosis. Presurgical dexamethasone in glioma patients lasted six or fewer days.

This CDR3 spans 13 amino acids. Germline V gives CDR1 MGHDK, CDR2 SYGVNS. V lost 7 bases and J 11 bases, leaving 19 bases between the germline ends. The iRepertoire nested amplicon-rescue multiplex PCR amplified TCR alpha and beta CDR3s from RNA. One-step reverse transcription and amplification started from approximately 100-400 ng of tissue mRNA or PBMC total RNA. TCRdb re-derived calls from the multiplex PCR reads in MiXCR, one entry per CDR3 protein. The sample records around 390,000 distinct CDR3 sequences, around 38% being singletons. This receptor was obtained from a human donor with low-grade glioma or glioblastoma, undergoing nonglioma brain surgery, or in good health (not recorded which). The V call is TRBV25-1, the J call TRBJ2-3, with a weak D call TRBD2 (5 bases). Sequenced: glioma tissue, nonneoplastic brain tissue, or PBMCs (not recorded which). This CDR3 reads CASNAPFQEVQYF. The CDR3 DNA follows: TGTGCCAGCAATGCACCCTTCCAGGAGGTGCAGTATTTT.